The next 21 T cell receptor beta chains were all read from a single sample in a study of tumour-infiltrating T cells in Burkitt lymphoma. Clones were read by immunoSEQ multiplex PCR, and TCRdb kept only the in-frame ones, dropping some. Of 12,000 to 15,000 clones in the sample, about 31% are singletons; the top ten hold under 7.5%. Sample: tumor tissue. Receptor source: a human donor with diffuse large B-cell lymphoma.

The genes are TRBV27 and TRBJ1-2; 8 bases are shared with TRBD1. CDR3 length: 14 residues. Per the germline V gene, CDR1 is MNHEY and CDR2 is SMNVEV (reference sequence). The V segment lost 4 bases and the J segment 8 bases; nucleotides outside the gene matches: 9. The CDR3 DNA reads TGTGCCAGCAGTTCCACCCGGACAGGGAACGGCTACACCTTC. Translation gives CASSSTRTGNGYTF.

This clone was picked up a small number of times. This chain joins TRBV30 and TRBJ1-5; D possibly corresponds to TRBD1 (6 bases). The CDR3 is 13 residues long. Looked up from germline, CDR1 is GTSNPN and CDR2 is SVGIG (reference sequence). V dropped 3 bases and J dropped 11 bases, with 17 bases sitting between them. CDR3 bases: TGTGCCTGGAGCCCGGGGGGGCTCCGGGCCCAGCATTTT. Translation: CAWSPGGLRAQHF.

The sample holds one count of this clone. The chain joins TRBV7-6 to TRBJ2-4; D is perhaps TRBD2 (6 bases). The V end was cut by 1 base, the J end by 5 bases, with 15 bases between. Germline lookup yields CDR1 SGHVS and CDR2 FNYEAQ. This CDR3 has 16 amino acids. CDR3 residues: CASSLEGWGGQNIQYF. DNA for the CDR3: TGTGCCAGCAGCTTAGAAGGGTGGGGAGGCCAAAACATTCAGTACTTC.

The CDR3 sequence is CASIRRGFGISGNTIYF. CDR3 coding DNA: TGTGCCAGCATACGTCGAGGTTTCGGGATCTCTGGAAACACCATATATTTT. The chain uses TRBV6-4 and TRBJ1-3, with unresolved D. This CDR3 has 17 amino acids. Trimming left V 7 bases short and J 0 bases short, with 19 bases between. Germline loops: CDR1 MRHNA, CDR2 SNTAGT.

V and J are TRBV9 and TRBJ2-5, with D perhaps given as TRBD1 or TRBD2 (5 bases each). This CDR3 has 14 residues. The V end lost 5 bases, the J end lost 2 bases, and 13 bases lay between the germline ends. From germline, CDR1 is SGDLS and CDR2 YYNGEE. CDR3 bases: TGTGCCAGCAGTCCTCGGGACGCACAAGAGACCCAGTACTTC. This codes for CASSPRDAQETQYF.

This clone was detected a few times. CDR3: CASSESVKDLSSYEQYF. DNA of the CDR3: TGTGCCAGCAGTGAATCGGTTAAGGACCTCAGCTCCTACGAGCAGTACTTC. The chain couples TRBV6-1 to TRBJ2-7, with D unclear. Looked up from germline, CDR1 is MNHNS and CDR2 is SASEGT. V lost 2 bases and J lost 0, with 17 bases in between. The CDR3 is 17 residues long.

This rearrangement joins TRBV6-5 to TRBJ2-2; the match to TRBD1 covers 7 bases. Germline lookup yields CDR1 MNHEY and CDR2 SVGAGI. CDR3 length: 16 amino acids. J gave up 6 bases and V 0 bases, and 7 bases lay outside the gene matches. Here the CDR3 DNA reads TGTGCCAGCAGTTACTCCGACAGGGTCGGGGCCGGGGAGCTGTTTTTT. Amino acids: CASSYSDRVGAGELFF.

The chain combines TRBV4-2 with TRBJ2-5; possible D gene TRBD2, 5 bases. This CDR3 is built from 15 residues. The germline V gene encodes CDR1 LGHNA and CDR2 YNFKEQ. Deletions cut 1 base from V and 5 bases from J, with 14 bases between. CDR3 DNA: TGTGCCAGCAGCCAAGTCAAAAAACTAGGTGAGACCCAGTACTTC. It translates to CASSQVKKLGETQYF.

Only a few counts were recorded for this clone. V usage is TRBV19 and J usage is TRBJ2-7, with D tentatively TRBD2 (6 bases). V shed 0 bases and J shed 10 bases, with 13 bases lying between them. The CDR3 totals 13 residues. Germline CDR1 reads LNHDA; CDR2 reads SQIVND (reference sequence). The DNA for the CDR3 is TGTGCCAGTAGTATAGATCGGAGCGGGCTTCAGTACTTC. Its protein product is CASSIDRSGLQYF.

The genes are TRBV2 and TRBJ1-1; D is ambiguous. This CDR3 is 13 amino acids long. Germline CDR1 and CDR2: SNHLY and FYNNEI. The V gene lost 11 bases and the J gene lost 6 bases, with 19 bases spanning the gap. CDR3 sequence: CALEGGYKSEAFF. For the CDR3, the DNA is TGTGCCCTCGAGGGCGGGTATAAATCTGAAGCTTTCTTT.

The chain joins TRBV2 to TRBJ1-1, with a possible D match to TRBD1 (5 bases). With 10 bases removed from V and 5 bases from J, the gap between germline ends came to 11 bases. Germline V CDR1 and CDR2: SNHLY, FYNNEI. This CDR3 is 11 amino acids long. CDR3 residues: CAIHGGTEAFF. CDR3 DNA sequence: TGTGCCATCCACGGGGGTACTGAAGCTTTCTTT.

The chain's CDR3 is CASGRSHSYEQYF. In DNA, the CDR3 is TGTGCCAGCGGTAGGAGTCATTCCTACGAGCAGTACTTC. This chain joins TRBV28 and TRBJ2-7, with no clear D. Germline V gives CDR1 MDHEN, CDR2 SYDVKM. The V gene lost 8 bases and the J gene lost 1 base, with 12 bases spanning the gap. This CDR3 is built from 13 residues.

This clone was seen a handful of times. V is TRBV2 and J is TRBJ2-1; 7 bases align to TRBD2. The CDR3 loop spans 16 amino acids. J gave up 0 bases and V 6 bases, and 8 bases lay outside the gene matches. Germline lookup yields CDR1 SNHLY and CDR2 FYNNEI. As DNA, the CDR3 is TGTGCCAGCAGCGCTCAGGGAGGGAGCTCCTACAATGAGCAGTTCTTC. The encoded protein is CASSAQGGSSYNEQFF.

The rearrangement uses TRBV27 and TRBJ2-2, with D uncertain. Trimming removed 6 bases at V and 5 bases at J, with 16 bases between. The CDR3 is made up of 15 amino acids. Looked up from germline, CDR1 is MNHEY and CDR2 is SMNVEV (reference sequence). The CDR3 coding sequence is TGTGCCAGCAGCGCCCTCCCGACCGGGACCGGGGAGCTGTTTTTT. Its protein product is CASSALPTGTGELFF.

By frequency in the sample, this clone is medium-sized. This chain joins TRBV7-3 and TRBJ2-3; 7 bases are shared with TRBD1. This CDR3 region has 16 residues. The trim removed 4 bases at V and 5 bases at J, leaving 12 bases unmatched. CDR1 SGHTA and CDR2 FQGTGA come from the germline V gene. The DNA of the CDR3 is TGTGCCAGCAGCTCTATTGGACAGGCAGCGGTAGATACGCAGTATTTT. It specifies CASSSIGQAAVDTQYF.

Comments on this clone: In the same sample, other DNA sequences code for this CDR3. The chain combines TRBV2 with TRBJ1-1, with D possibly matching TRBD1 (5 bases). V shed 6 bases and J shed 1 base, with 9 bases lying between them. Germline CDR1 and CDR2: SNHLY and FYNNEI. This CDR3 comprises 13 residues. CDR3 sequence reads: CASRGDRNTEAFF. As DNA, the CDR3 is TGTGCCAGCAGGGGAGACAGGAACACTGAAGCTTTCTTT.

This clone has only a few counts. V gene TRBV29-1 combines with J gene TRBJ1-1; D remains ambiguous. Germline V lookup: CDR1 SQVTM, CDR2 ANQGSEA. This CDR3 has 13 residues. The germline V and J ends were trimmed by 7 bases and 1 base, with 13 bases remaining between them. The DNA for the CDR3 is TGCAGCGCCACATCCGATACGAACACTGAAGCTTTCTTT. Its translation is CSATSDTNTEAFF.

Only a few counts were recorded for this clone. The rearrangement uses TRBV5-1 and TRBJ2-5; either TRBD1 or TRBD2 may fit D (5 bases each). CDR3 length: 15 amino acids. V gave up 2 bases and J gave up 5 bases, with 16 bases separating them. Germline-derived CDR1 and CDR2 are SGHRS and YFSETQ. CDR3 region: CASSLTLRGEETQYF. The CDR3 region has the DNA TGCGCCAGCAGCTTAACCCTCCGGGGCGAGGAGACCCAGTACTTC.

V and J are TRBV9 and TRBJ2-1, with 7 bases matching TRBD2. The CDR3 is made up of 18 amino acids. Germline CDR1 is SGDLS and CDR2 is YYNGEE. V shed 3 bases and J 4 bases; nucleotides not matched to a gene: 16. CDR3 amino acids: CASSDSFGGEGLYNEQFF. The CDR3 DNA reads TGTGCCAGCAGCGACAGTTTTGGAGGGGAGGGCCTTTACAATGAGCAGTTCTTC.

The chain couples TRBV5-1 to TRBJ2-1; D not certain. V was trimmed by 0 bases and J by 4 bases, leaving 5 bases between them. Germline V gene lookup returns CDR1 SGHRS and CDR2 YFSETQ. The CDR3 totals 13 residues. In DNA form, the CDR3 reads TGCGCCAGCAGCTTGGGGAGTTACAATGAGCAGTTCTTC. Residues: CASSLGSYNEQFF.

V usage is TRBV30 and J usage is TRBJ1-2, with 10 nucleotides matching TRBD1. The J segment lost 5 bases and the V segment lost 2 bases, leaving 5 bases of the junction unmatched. Per the germline V gene, CDR1 is GTSNPN and CDR2 is SVGIG (reference sequence). This CDR3 is built from 14 residues. The CDR3 DNA sequence: TGTGCCTGGAGTTTCGGGACAGGGGTGTATGGCTACACCTTC. Translated, it gives CAWSFGTGVYGYTF.